Below, one TCR beta chain is given with its context. Its antigen is not identified. The CDR3 totals 21 residues. Germline V gene lookup returns CDR1 LNHDA and CDR2 SQIVND (reference sequence). V gave up 0 bases and J gave up 0 bases, with 27 bases separating them. This entry comes from a study of graft-versus-host responses after intestinal transplantation. Study at large: Every recipient underwent anti-thymocyte globulin induction, then tacrolimus and steroids for two to four years.

This table comes from immunoSEQ multiplex PCR, and its TCRdb copy is limited to in-frame clones, with some not included. The table has about 120,000 clones, 90% to 95% seen once. The sequenced sample was unstimulated CD4+ T cells sorted from spleen or lymph node cells, obtained before intestinal transplant. V gene TRBV19 combines with J gene TRBJ2-7; maybe TRBD2 (6 bases). The receptor was derived from a human donor who received an intestinal transplant. In DNA, the CDR3 is TGTGCCAGTAGTATAGATGCTCGGCGCCGGGGACTCCATCCTACCTCCTACGAGCAGTACTTC. This translates into CASSIDARRRGLHPTSYEQYF.